This note documents a single TCR beta chain sequence. Its antigen is not identified. This sample was taken from a study of breast tumors, draining lymph nodes, adjacent tissues. The lymph nodes were axillary draining lymph nodes from breast cancer patients. TCRdb analysed the multiplex PCR reads with MiXCR anew, one entry per CDR3 protein. The table shows over 200,000 distinct CDR3 sequences, with under 35% occurring only once. V dropped 7 bases and J dropped 2 bases, with 18 bases sitting between them. CDR1 SQVTM and CDR2 ANQGSEA come from the germline V gene. The CDR3 covers 15 residues. General study points: That most tumor T cells come from lymph nodes remained unproven.

V and J are TRBV29-1 and TRBJ2-4, with D possibly being TRBD1 or TRBD2 (5 bases each). Material for sequencing was axillary lymph node tissue. This TCR was recovered from a female donor with breast cancer. Some clones in this sample may be carry-over from other donors' samples. Written as DNA, the CDR3 is TGCAGCGACCGGACATCCGGGAAAACCAAAAACATTCAGTACTTC. Translation gives CSDRTSGKTKNIQYF.